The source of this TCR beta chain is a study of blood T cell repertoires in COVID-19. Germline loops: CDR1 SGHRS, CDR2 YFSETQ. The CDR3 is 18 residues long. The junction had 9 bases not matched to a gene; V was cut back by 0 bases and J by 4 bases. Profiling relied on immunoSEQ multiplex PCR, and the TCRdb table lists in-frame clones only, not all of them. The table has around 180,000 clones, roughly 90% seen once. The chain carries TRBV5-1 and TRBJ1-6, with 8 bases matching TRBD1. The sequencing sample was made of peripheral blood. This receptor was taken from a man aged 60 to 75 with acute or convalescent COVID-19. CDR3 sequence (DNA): TGCGCCAGCAGCTTGGGCCCCGGACAGGGAGCGTATAATTCACCCCTCCACTTT. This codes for CASSLGPGQGAYNSPLHF. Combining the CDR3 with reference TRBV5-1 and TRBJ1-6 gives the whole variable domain KAGVTQTPRYLIKTRGQQVTLSCSPISGHRSVSWYQQTPGQGLQFLFEYFSETQRNKGNFPGRFSGRQFSNSRSEMNVSTLELGDSALYLCASSLGPGQGAYNSPLHFGNGTRLTVT.